Sequencing of this TCR beta chain was carried out in a study of shared clonotypes between healthy human individuals. About the study: The study used three CD4 naive, three CD4 memory, two CD8 naive and one CD8 memory plate per donor. Findings of the study overall: Sequencing depth was expected to influence donor clonotype sharing. In general, naive subsets displayed greater estimated richness than memory subsets did.

Donors comprised healthy HIV-negative adults lacking recent acute infections or vaccinations. With regard to this clone: Its antigen is unknown.

Clones were read by immunoSEQ multiplex PCR, and TCRdb kept only the in-frame ones, dropping some. This sample has a few million clones, with approximately 92% found just once. The clonotype was recovered from a man aged 18 to 30 in good health. Sequencing used naive CD4+ T cells sorted from blood. Subset here: CD45RA+ positively selected.

CDR3 region: CASSVATGTSGVQETQYF. CDR3 nucleotides: TGTGCCAGCAGCGTAGCTACGGGGACTAGCGGGGTCCAAGAGACCCAGTACTTC. The chain carries TRBV9 and TRBJ2-5; 13 nucleotides align to TRBD2. Germline CDR1 SGDLS, CDR2 YYNGEE. After removal of 0 bases from V and 1 base from J, the junction contained 6 bases not matched to a gene. CDR3 length: 18 amino acids.